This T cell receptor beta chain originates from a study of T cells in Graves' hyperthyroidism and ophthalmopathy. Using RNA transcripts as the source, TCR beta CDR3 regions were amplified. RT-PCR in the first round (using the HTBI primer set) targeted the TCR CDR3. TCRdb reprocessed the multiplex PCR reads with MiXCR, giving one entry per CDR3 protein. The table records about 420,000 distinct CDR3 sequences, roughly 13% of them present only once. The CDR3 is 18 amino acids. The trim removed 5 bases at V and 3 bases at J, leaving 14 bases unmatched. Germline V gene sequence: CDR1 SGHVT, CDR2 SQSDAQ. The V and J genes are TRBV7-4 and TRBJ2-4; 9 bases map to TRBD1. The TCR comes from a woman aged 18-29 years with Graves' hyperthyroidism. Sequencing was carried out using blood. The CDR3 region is CASSASLRYRGLKNIQYF. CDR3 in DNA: TGTGCCAGCAGCGCCTCCCTTCGCTACAGGGGGCTCAAAAACATTCAGTACTTC.